The TCR beta chain described here comes from a study of beta chain features in type 1 diabetes (dated by TCRdb to 2017 to 2018). Notes on the research overall: No differences in mean age, gender distribution, total cell number or subset yield were found between patients and healthy donors. The study compared the TCRB repertoires of sorted circulating CD4+ T cell subsets in recently diagnosed type 1 diabetes patients with those in matched healthy donors. Across all samples, 90 million to 130 million sorted cells were examined, and cell number per subset correlated strongly with RNA yield. Regulatory and stem cell-like memory subsets were obtained from only 8 patients and roughly eight healthy donors, while naive and central memory subsets were obtained from all 30 or so donors. General conclusions and limits of the study: HLA sub-analyses involved small numbers of individuals, so any influence of HLA type on TCRB rearrangement remained unresolved. Because cDNA was sequenced instead of genomic DNA, activated cells with high expression could be over-represented, although the groups did not differ in activation or CD3 levels. Fewer insertions and more nucleotide deletions at VDJ recombination sites were observed in patients with type 1 diabetes, implying thymic rearrangement abnormalities. PCR may preferentially amplify shorter templates, but because patient and control samples were amplified and corrected together, any resulting skew would affect both groups equally. Naive, central memory and regulatory TCRB repertoires appeared more similar among patients than among healthy donors. Type 1 diabetes patients showed a moderate but significant shortening of TCRB CDR3 length in all four CD4+ subsets.

The High Capacity cDNA Reverse Transcription Kit was used to reverse transcribe all of the isolated RNA, meaning that expressed TCRB transcripts were what got sequenced. Deep immunoSEQ sequencing was applied to naive, central memory and regulatory T cell samples, giving an average of around 4 million total reads per sample. Sorted cells were lysed in RLT buffer and RNA was extracted with DNase-treated RNeasy Micro or Mini kits, depending on cell number. Each cell subset was processed separately to prevent cross-contamination, with patient and healthy donor samples processed together. The immunoSEQ multiplex PCR was used to amplify TCRB sequences from cDNA, generating 87-bp fragments that spanned the CDR3 region. Sequencing of the amplicons was done on the Illumina HiSeq platform. The study's own analysis went as follows. PCR bias was corrected computationally using synthetic template baselines, and reads within Hamming distance 2 were collapsed, with unmergeable singletons discarded. Reads were aligned to IMGT to assign V, D and J genes, CDR3 length, and insertions or deletions at six rearrangement sites. Clonotype counts were normalized to sorted cell number within each subset before computing true diversity and Gini coefficients with the tcR R package. The overlap coefficient, calculated on TCRB nucleotide sequences, was used to quantify repertoire sharing. Out-of-frame TCRB sequences from naive cells were analyzed as a proxy for the pre-selection repertoire. Here the immuneACCESS table is served through TCRdb, limited to in-frame sequences with V and J called. Missing clones are a known gap in these copies; in checked studies unresolved V genes cover under half, and the rest lacks a known reason. V, J and clone size are taken as reported in that table, and D and trimming were inferred from the DNA itself. The table for this sample lists 400,000 to 500,000 clones; 11% to 15% of them were counted only once. The leading ten clones occupy approximately 0.038% of the sample.

A distance of 12 bases separates the germline ends of V and J, which lose 5 bases and 4 bases respectively. Inclusive of the bounding cysteine and phenylalanine, the CDR3 is 13 residues long. The sequence is cut down to CDR3 DNA, 39 bases in frame from base 1. The CDR1 and CDR2 encoded by the germline V gene are KGHSH and LQKENI. Turning to this clone: The antigen it binds to is not known. Base qualities are not at hand, and no much larger clone is one base apart.

Each donor gave one peripheral blood draw, averaging roughly 100 mL, which was collected into heparinised tubes. A BD FACSAria II and a panel including CD45RO, CCR7, CD25, CD127, CD95 and CD27 were used to sort naive, central memory, regulatory and stem cell-like memory CD4+ T cells. All sorted populations exceeded 95% purity. Right away, PBMCs were isolated by Lymphoprep density gradient centrifugation and were stained directly, with no culture step. Samples were stained and sorted in pairs, with one healthy donor and one patient per experiment, so that batch effects were minimized. This clonotype was obtained from a man aged 25-45 years in good health. Sample: naive CD4+ T cells from blood. This specimen's cell subset or site label, per the study, means: true naive CD4+ T cells. The receptor chain draws on TRBV18 and TRBJ2-7; D gene: possibly TRBD2, on 5 matching bases. The CDR3 reads CASSSRDQYEQYF. At the DNA level, the sequence is TGTGCCAGCTCATCTCGGGATCAGTACGAGCAGTACTTC.